Listed below are T cell receptor beta chains from one sample, sequenced in a study of T cell responses to AZD1222 COVID-19 vaccine. Produced via immunoSEQ multiplex PCR; TCRdb's table is partial and in-frame only. The data show 90,000 to 100,000 clones, roughly 90% seen once. The sample here was peripheral blood, taken 28 days after the second AZD1222 dose. These receptors came from an adult who received the AZD1222 COVID-19 vaccine. CDR3s include the opening cysteine and the closing phenylalanine or tryptophan. D genes are given only for firm matches. A clone size is listed for some rows: how often the clone was seen (once, few, many), or a class if it is expanded.

CDR3 protein: CASSSPVSTDTQYF
CDR3 DNA: TGTGCCAGCAGCTCCCCAGTCAGCACAGATACGCAGTATTTT
V gene: TRBV5-4
clone size: NA
D gene: NA
J gene: TRBJ2-3

CDR3 protein: CASSPRQAYNEKLFF
CDR3 DNA: TGTGCCAGCTCACCACGGCAGGCCTATAATGAAAAACTGTTTTTT
V gene: TRBV18
clone size: NA
D gene: NA
J gene: TRBJ1-4

CDR3 protein: CASSQDLAGGNEKLFF
CDR3 DNA: TGTGCCAGCAGCCAAGATCTGGCAGGGGGCAATGAAAAACTGTTTTTT
V gene: TRBV3-1/TRBV3-2
clone size: NA
D gene: TRBD1
J gene: TRBJ1-4

CDR3 protein: CASIPDSNQPQHF
CDR3 DNA: TGTGCCAGCATCCCCGATAGCAATCAGCCCCAGCATTTT
V gene: TRBV6-5
clone size: NA
D gene: NA
J gene: TRBJ1-5

CDR3 protein: CASSLVGFIGYEQYF
CDR3 DNA: TGCGCCAGCAGCTTGGTGGGATTTATCGGCTACGAGCAGTACTTC
V gene: TRBV5-1
clone size: NA
D gene: NA
J gene: TRBJ2-7

CDR3 protein: CASSPSENEQFF
CDR3 DNA: TGTGCCAGCAGCCCTTCGGAGAATGAGCAGTTCTTC
V gene: TRBV7-6
clone size: NA
D gene: NA
J gene: TRBJ2-1

CDR3 protein: CASRPEVHSYEQYF
CDR3 DNA: TGCGCCAGCAGACCTGAGGTGCACTCCTACGAGCAGTACTTC
V gene: TRBV5-1
clone size: NA
D gene: NA
J gene: TRBJ2-7

CDR3 protein: CASSSLERGTIYF
CDR3 DNA: TGTGCCAGTAGTTCTCTGGAACGGGGCACCATATATTTT
V gene: TRBV19
clone size: once
D gene: NA
J gene: TRBJ1-3

CDR3 protein: CASSDPSTGRPEAFF
CDR3 DNA: TGCGCCAGCAGTGACCCGTCGACAGGGAGACCTGAAGCTTTCTTT
V gene: TRBV10-1
clone size: NA
D gene: TRBD1
J gene: TRBJ1-1

CDR3 protein: CASSQAAGAYNSPLHF
CDR3 DNA: TGTGCCAGCAGCCAAGCGGCAGGGGCCTATAATTCACCCCTCCACTTT
V gene: TRBV3-1/TRBV3-2
clone size: NA
D gene: NA
J gene: TRBJ1-6

CDR3 protein: CASSPPGLAGQETQYF
CDR3 DNA: TGTGCCAGCTCACCACCGGGGCTAGCGGGCCAAGAGACCCAGTACTTC
V gene: TRBV18
clone size: NA
D gene: TRBD2
J gene: TRBJ2-5

CDR3 protein: CASSLSPREKLFF
CDR3 DNA: TGTGCCAGCAGCTTGTCGCCACGTGAAAAACTGTTTTTT
V gene: TRBV5-8
clone size: NA
D gene: NA
J gene: TRBJ1-4

CDR3 protein: CASSVPGDGTDTQYF
CDR3 DNA: TGCGCCAGCAGTGTGCCAGGGGACGGCACAGATACGCAGTATTTT
V gene: TRBV10-1
clone size: NA
D gene: NA
J gene: TRBJ2-3

CDR3 protein: CASSQGIRVQYF
CDR3 DNA: TGTGCCAGCAGCCAAGGGATAAGGGTCCAGTACTTC
V gene: TRBV3-1/TRBV3-2
clone size: few
D gene: NA
J gene: TRBJ2-7

CDR3 protein: CASSQGLFYGYTF
CDR3 DNA: TGTGCCAGCAGCCAAGGACTGTTCTATGGCTACACCTTC
V gene: TRBV3-1/TRBV3-2
clone size: NA
D gene: NA
J gene: TRBJ1-2

CDR3 protein: CASTPGSLTGELFF
CDR3 DNA: TGTGCCAGCACCCCGGGGTCCCTCACCGGGGAGCTGTTTTTT
V gene: TRBV27
clone size: NA
D gene: NA
J gene: TRBJ2-2

CDR3 protein: CASRTDRGSLNTEAFF
CDR3 DNA: TGTGCCAGCAGGACGGACAGGGGCTCGTTGAACACTGAAGCTTTCTTT
V gene: TRBV27
clone size: few
D gene: TRBD1
J gene: TRBJ1-1

CDR3 protein: CASSPLTLSSYEQYF
CDR3 DNA: TGTGCCAGCAGCCCCCTGACACTTAGCTCCTACGAGCAGTACTTC
V gene: TRBV11-2
clone size: NA
D gene: NA
J gene: TRBJ2-7

CDR3 protein: CASSLEGQPGNTIYF
CDR3 DNA: TGTGCCAGCAGCTTGGAGGGACAGCCTGGAAACACCATATATTTT
V gene: TRBV5-4
clone size: NA
D gene: TRBD1
J gene: TRBJ1-3

CDR3 protein: CASSERQTGATEAFF
CDR3 DNA: TGTGCCAGCAGTGAGCGACAAACAGGGGCCACTGAAGCTTTCTTT
V gene: TRBV2
clone size: NA
D gene: TRBD1
J gene: TRBJ1-1

CDR3 protein: CASSVATRGGYTF
CDR3 DNA: TGTGCCAGCAGCGTAGCCACTCGTGGTGGCTACACCTTC
V gene: TRBV9
clone size: NA
D gene: NA
J gene: TRBJ1-2

CDR3 protein: CASSVGRRSNEQFF
CDR3 DNA: TGTGCCAGCAGCGTTGGACGGCGTTCCAATGAGCAGTTCTTC
V gene: TRBV9
clone size: few
D gene: NA
J gene: TRBJ2-1